This T cell receptor beta chain was recovered during a study of PD-L1 blockade in urothelial cancer (dated by TCRdb to the late 2010s). The study in broad terms: Every patient began therapy in the mid-2010s and was given atezolizumab 1,200 mg intravenously every 3 weeks. Twenty-five of 29 patients were identified as males with urothelial cancer of bladder origin, and a prior smoking history was reported by 18 of 29 patients. An ECOG performance status of 0 or 1 was recorded for the patients, and 0 to 3 prior chemotherapy regimens had been received by the patients. Blood samples were analyzed at two time points: 3 weeks after treatment start (second dose) and 6 weeks after treatment start. Blood samples yielded a median of roughly 140,000 T cells and roughly 83,000 unique TCRs, with median clonality about 0.08. An exploratory multi-omic analysis was conducted of the somatic, immune and clinical correlates of response to PD-L1 blockade with atezolizumab in urothelial cancer. Pretreatment tumor samples and matched peripheral blood, collected serially before and after atezolizumab treatment, underwent TCR sequencing. Durable clinical benefit meant progression-free survival longer than 6 months, and TCR features were also tested against progression-free and overall survival. In the same patients, whole exome sequencing and RNA sequencing of pretreatment tumors were performed in addition to TCR sequencing. Durable clinical benefit was achieved by nine patients but not by the remaining 20. Over 28 patients had pretreatment blood TCR-seq, around 25 had at least one posttreatment blood collection, and around 25 had tumor TCR-seq.

Synthetic TCR analog templates were spiked into each PCR so that absolute template abundance could be estimated from read counts. Using the immunoSEQ assay, TCRbeta CDR3 regions were amplified from genomic DNA with bias-controlled V and J gene primers. Sequencing of rearranged TCRbeta segments was done at approximately 20X coverage. Per the source publication's procedure: Sequencing errors were corrected by clustering, and CDR3s were annotated against IMGT so that V, D and J genes could be assigned. Only productive TCRbeta rearrangements were used in downstream analyses, excluding out-of-frame or stop-codon sequences. To compute clonality, Shannon entropy was normalized by the log of the number of unique productive sequences and then subtracted from one. Fisher's exact test with Benjamini-Hochberg correction, using a cutoff of adjusted p below 0.01, was how clones that differed between time points or between blood and tumor were identified. TCRdb provides this immuneACCESS table in a form limited to in-frame rearrangements. Some clones are lacking; in checked studies, under half of them reflect an unresolved V gene, and why the rest are absent is not known. The V and J calls and clone size are taken from that table; D and trimming were inferred from the DNA. This sample holds tens of thousands of clones; around 85% were observed only once. The top ten clonotypes cover about 14% of the sample.

On the study overall, not on this receptor specifically: Improved progression-free and overall survival was associated with having pretreatment peripheral blood TCR clonality below the median. Small sample size (n ≈ 27) and many exploratory analyses mean the results are intended to be hypothesis-generating. Among patients with durable benefit, tumor-associated TCR clones showed greater expansion in peripheral blood 3 weeks after treatment started (n ≈ 20, p = 0.022).

CDR1 and CDR2 are read off the germline V gene (reference sequence) as LNHDA and SQIVND. Clipping removes 7 bases from V and 0 bases from J, with 3 as the unmatched junction base count. The CDR3 goes from the cysteine to the phenylalanine over 14 residues. The kept DNA is CDR3 alone, 42 bases in frame from the first base. Taken with the paper, the label for time point translates to: pretreatment peripheral blood. A total of some 30 patients with locally advanced or metastatic urothelial carcinoma, treated at Memorial Sloan Kettering on a trial protocol, made up the cohort. Peripheral blood mononuclear cells were collected pretreatment and during treatment, with between 1 and 8 total time points per patient. The Qiagen DNeasy Blood extraction kit was used to purify genomic DNA from total PBMCs and from tumor samples. PBMCs were collected pretreatment and during treatment and were isolated and stored as previously described.

As for this clone: Its cognate antigen has yet to be identified. Base qualities were left out, and no much larger clone turns up one base away.

The rearrangement combines TRBV19 with TRBJ2-1; 7 central bases correspond to TRBD2. This receptor was identified in a woman aged 55 to 70 with urothelial cancer. This sample comprised PBMCs, obtained around atezolizumab (anti-PD-L1) treatment. The CDR3 region reads CASMRGSSYNEQFF. In nucleotide form, the sequence is TGTGCCAGTATGCGGGGGTCCTCCTACAATGAGCAGTTCTTC.